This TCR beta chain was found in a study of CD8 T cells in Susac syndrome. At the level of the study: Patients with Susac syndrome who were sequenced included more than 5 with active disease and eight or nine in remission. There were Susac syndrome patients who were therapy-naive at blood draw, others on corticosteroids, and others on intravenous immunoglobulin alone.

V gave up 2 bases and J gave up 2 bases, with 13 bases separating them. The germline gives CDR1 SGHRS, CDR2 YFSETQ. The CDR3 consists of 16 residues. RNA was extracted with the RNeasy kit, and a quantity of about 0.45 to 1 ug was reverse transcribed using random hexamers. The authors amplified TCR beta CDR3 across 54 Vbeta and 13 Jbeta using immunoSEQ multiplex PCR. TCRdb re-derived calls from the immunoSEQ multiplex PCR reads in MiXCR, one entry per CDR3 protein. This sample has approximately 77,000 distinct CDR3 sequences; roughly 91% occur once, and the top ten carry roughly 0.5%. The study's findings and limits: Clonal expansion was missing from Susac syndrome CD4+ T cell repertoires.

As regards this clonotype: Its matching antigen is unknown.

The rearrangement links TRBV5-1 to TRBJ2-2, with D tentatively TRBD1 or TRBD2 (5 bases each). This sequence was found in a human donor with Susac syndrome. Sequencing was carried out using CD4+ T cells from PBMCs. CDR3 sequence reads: CASSFHGTDNTGELFF. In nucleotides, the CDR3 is TGCGCCAGCAGCTTTCATGGGACGGATAACACCGGGGAGCTGTTTTTT.